A selection of T cell receptor beta chains follows, all from one sample in a study of shared clonotypes between healthy human individuals. The table came from immunoSEQ multiplex PCR; TCRdb's copy has only in-frame clones and leaves some out. The sample includes 1.5 million to 1.9 million clones, 95% to 99% of them seen just once. Sequences were obtained from naive CD4+ T cells sorted from blood. These receptors originate from a man between 25 and 39 years old in good health. Each CDR3 is given without its conserved first and last residue. For some rows the clone size is stated as once, few or many, or as a class when expanded; others skip it.

CDR3 length | J gene | V gene | clone size | CDR3 protein
14 | TRBJ2-7 | TRBV4-3 | . | ASSQDKTSGRYEQY
13 | TRBJ2-3 | TRBV27 | . | ASSSVRFFTDTQY
11 | TRBJ2-1 | TRBV7-3 | . | ASSYTAGTTQF
12 | TRBJ2-7 | TRBV11-2 | . | ASSLALLAYEQY
12 | TRBJ1-5 | TRBV7-9 | . | ASSPNTGNQPQH
17 | TRBJ2-3 | TRBV11-2 | . | ASTLFFLRGQRVPDTQY
10 | TRBJ2-7 | TRBV5-1 | . | ASSVEGYEQY
11 | TRBJ2-3 | TRBV5-1 | . | ASSSNTGDTQY
11 | TRBJ2-7 | TRBV28 | . | ASSLDSVQRQY
11 | TRBJ2-7 | TRBV7-9 | . | ASSRRDSYEQY
13 | TRBJ1-5 | TRBV6-1 | once | ASSVSGTGYQPQH
13 | TRBJ2-1 | TRBV7-9 | . | ASSTSGKLNNEQF
13 | TRBJ2-7 | TRBV7-2 | once | ASSLSLAGAYEQY
13 | TRBJ1-1 | TRBV4-1 | . | ASSQDRRANTEAF
12 | TRBJ2-1 | TRBV5-1 | . | ASRGESSYNEQF
14 | TRBJ2-5 | TRBV4-3 | . | ASSQDPGSGGGTQY
13 | TRBJ2-7 | TRBV7-9 | . | ASSRRGTVDSEQY
14 | TRBJ2-2 | TRBV11-3 | . | ASSPRGGADTGELF
13 | TRBJ2-1 | TRBV7-2 | . | ASTLILAAYNEQF
11 | TRBJ1-2 | TRBV28 | . | ASSPWRDHGYT
13 | TRBJ2-7 | TRBV2 | . | ASSAPRTGLYEQY
15 | TRBJ2-7 | TRBV7-8 | . | ASSNRARPGSAYEQY